This TCR beta chain was retrieved from a study of response to subunit inactivated influenza vaccine. The CDR3 is 16 amino acids. The V gene's germline CDR1 is SGHTA and CDR2 FQGNSA. The ends lost 5 bases at V and 2 bases at J; junction bases unmatched: 8. General observations from the study: It was the authors' suggestion that each seasonal influenza vaccination recruits few new T cells.

In TCRdb, the RT-PCR reads were re-called with MiXCR into one record per CDR3 protein. The sample includes 450,000 to 550,000 distinct CDR3 sequences, roughly 27% seen only once; the top ten take approximately 1.9%. Turning to this clonotype: What it binds is not known.

The chain employs TRBV7-2 and TRBJ2-2; TRBD2 aligns across 7 bases. This clonotype was sampled from a man between 50 and 59 years old who received an inactivated influenza vaccine. Source: CD4+ T cells sorted from PBMCs, taken 5 days after vaccination. CDR3 sequence (DNA): TGTGCCAGCAGCCGATCGGGACTACAAAACACCGGGGAGCTGTTTTTT. Amino acids: CASSRSGLQNTGELFF. Variable domain in full (rest from reference TRBV7-2 and TRBJ2-2): GAGVSQSPSNKVTEKGKDVELRCDPISGHTALYWYRQSLGQGLEFLIYFQGNSAPDKSGLPSDRFSAERTGGSVSTLTIQRTQQEDSAVYLCASSRSGLQNTGELFFGEGSRLTVL.